What follows is one TCR beta chain and its context. Participants, roughly 18 to 89 years old, spanned 25 or so US areas. Authors' analysis steps: Estimation of nucleated cell counts was performed using reference gene primer amplification. Sequencing used immunoSEQ multiplex PCR; TCRdb keeps in-frame clones, though not all of them. That table is the source of V, J and clone size, and D and trimming were worked out from the DNA. This repertoire shows some 250,000 clones, roughly nine tenths found once; its top ten account for approximately 1.2%. This specimen comes from a study of blood T cell repertoires in COVID-19. Study-wide context: Collection of acute and convalescent COVID-19 samples took place in the United States, Italy and Spain. PBMCs, B-cell-depleted T cells, or T cells provided the cDNA or gDNA that made up the material.

The germline gives CDR1 SGHRS, CDR2 YFSETQ. The CDR3 consists of 15 residues. V was pared by 4 bases and J by 5 bases, with 18 bases between. V gene TRBV5-1 combines with J gene TRBJ1-2; D unresolved. The TCR originated in a human donor in a cohort exposed to, infected with or recovered from COVID-19 (not recorded which). The donor label of this sample is uncertain. The specimen was PBMCs or T cells enriched from blood (not recorded which). CDR3 DNA: TGCGCCAGCAGCCCTACGGCTTTAGGAGAATATGGCTACACCTTC. Translated: CASSPTALGEYGYTF. The variable domain in full, completed from reference TRBV5-1 and TRBJ1-2, reads KAGVTQTPRYLIKTRGQQVTLSCSPISGHRSVSWYQQTPGQGLQFLFEYFSETQRNKGNFPGRFSGRQFSNSRSEMNVSTLELGDSALYLCASSPTALGEYGYTFGSGTRLTVV.